One and the same sample provided the 6 T cell receptor beta chains below, sequenced in a study of T cell responses to AZD1222 COVID-19 vaccine. Libraries were prepared by immunoSEQ multiplex PCR; TCRdb keeps only in-frame clonotypes and omits some of them. The sample contains 150,000 or so clones, around 90% of which appear only once. Sequencing was performed on peripheral blood, taken on day 0 of AZD1222 vaccination. Receptors were obtained from an adult in good health.

V is TRBV21-1 and J is TRBJ2-7; TRBD1, the D gene given by the table, was not confirmed from the DNA. TRBV21-1 is described as a pseudogene. This CDR3 is 16 amino acids long. DNA of the CDR3: TGTGCCAGCAGCAAACTGACAGGGCCACGAACCTACGAGCAGTACTTC. As protein: CASSKLTGPRTYEQYF.

CDR3 coding DNA: TGTGCCAGCAGCGCCCGGACAGGGTTCGGAAACACCATATATTTT. This encodes CASSARTGFGNTIYF. The chain is built from TRBV9 and TRBJ1-3, with 8 positions matching TRBD1. Germline CDR1 is SGDLS and CDR2 is YYNGEE. The CDR3 length is 15 residues. Trimming cost V 3 bases and J 4 bases; bases outside gene matches: 6.

V gene TRBV7-9 combines with J gene TRBJ1-1, with no clear D. Per the germline V gene, CDR1 is SEHNR and CDR2 is FQNEAQ (reference sequence). This CDR3 contains 15 residues. V gave up 5 bases and J gave up 1 base, with 14 bases separating them. This CDR3 is CASSPSAGANTEAFF. For the CDR3, the DNA is TGTGCCAGCAGCCCGTCAGCCGGTGCGAACACTGAAGCTTTCTTT.

The V call is TRBV30, the J call TRBJ1-5; no firm D call. The CDR3 is 15 residues long. Trimming stripped 2 bases from V and 2 bases from J, with 13 bases between. CDR1 and CDR2 from the germline V gene are GTSNPN and SVGIG (reference sequence). This CDR3 is CAWSKEGRGNQPQHF. CDR3 nucleotides: TGTGCCTGGAGTAAGGAAGGGAGGGGCAATCAGCCCCAGCATTTT. The full variable domain, in which reference TRBV30 and TRBJ1-5 provide the parts outside the CDR3, is SQTIHQWPATLVQPVGSPLSLECTVEGTSNPNLYWYRQAAGRGLQLLFYSVGIGQISSEVPQNLSASRPQDRQFILSSKKLLLSDSGFYLCAWSKEGRGNQPQHFGDGTRLSIL.

The CDR3 spells CASSRTADNEQFF. The CDR3 DNA is TGTGCCAGCAGCCGAACTGCGGACAATGAGCAGTTCTTC. The chain is built from TRBV7-9 and TRBJ2-1; no clear D gene. Germline V gene data show CDR1 as SEHNR and CDR2 as FQNEAQ (reference sequence). The length of the CDR3 is 13 residues. Trimming left V 5 bases short and J 5 bases short, with 10 bases between.

The chain uses TRBV5-1 and TRBJ2-7; D may be TRBD1 (6 bases). The CDR3 sequence is 16 residues long. The V gene lost 0 bases and the J gene lost 0 bases, with 13 bases spanning the gap. CDR1 is SGHRS and CDR2 is YFSETQ in the germline V gene. The CDR3 protein is CASSLETGISSYEQYF. The DNA for the CDR3 is TGCGCCAGCAGCTTGGAGACAGGAATTTCCTCCTACGAGCAGTACTTC.